These T cell receptor beta chains were read from a single sample in a study of cytomegalovirus exposure and HLA in healthy donors. Profiling relied on immunoSEQ multiplex PCR, and the TCRdb table lists in-frame clones only, not all of them. The sample carries about 37,000 clones, 68% recorded once. Sequencing was carried out using PBMCs. Every receptor here comes from a man between 40 and 49 years old in good health and CMV-seronegative. Each CDR3 is given with its conserved first and last residue. D genes are given only for firm matches. The size entry is marked missing in some rows and otherwise reads once, few, many or a size class.

D gene: TRBD1; V gene: TRBV19; clone size: .; J gene: TRBJ2-7; CDR3 DNA: TGTGCCAGTAGATCCGGGACAGGGAACTACGAGCAGTACTTC; CDR3 protein: CASRSGTGNYEQYF
D gene: .; V gene: TRBV7-2; clone size: .; J gene: TRBJ1-2; CDR3 DNA: TGTGCCAGCAACGAGATACAGAACTATGGCTACACCTTC; CDR3 protein: CASNEIQNYGYTF
D gene: .; V gene: TRBV30; clone size: .; J gene: TRBJ1-1; CDR3 DNA: TGTGCCTGGAGTGGCCACAGTGGGCTGATCACTGAAGCTTTCTTT; CDR3 protein: CAWSGHSGLITEAFF
D gene: .; V gene: TRBV10-3; clone size: .; J gene: TRBJ1-5; CDR3 DNA: TGTGCCATCAGTGACGTCGGGAATCAGCCCCAGCATTTT; CDR3 protein: CAISDVGNQPQHF
D gene: TRBD1; V gene: TRBV4-1; clone size: few; J gene: TRBJ1-4; CDR3 DNA: TGCGCCAGCAGCCGCGGACAGGGAGTCGAAAAACTGTTTTTT; CDR3 protein: CASSRGQGVEKLFF
D gene: TRBD2; V gene: TRBV13; clone size: .; J gene: TRBJ2-5; CDR3 DNA: TGTGCCAGCAGCTCCCTAACTAGCGGGGGAGGTTGGGAGACCCAGTACTTC; CDR3 protein: CASSSLTSGGGWETQYF
D gene: TRBD2; V gene: TRBV9; clone size: .; J gene: TRBJ2-1; CDR3 DNA: TGTGCCAGCAGCCCCCGTCGGGGGGGGAATGAGCAGTTCTTC; CDR3 protein: CASSPRRGGNEQFF
D gene: .; V gene: TRBV5-4; clone size: few; J gene: TRBJ1-1; CDR3 DNA: TGTGCCAGCAGTTGGGGGGGGACCACTGAAGCTTTCTTT; CDR3 protein: CASSWGGTTEAFF
D gene: .; V gene: TRBV30; clone size: few; J gene: TRBJ2-1; CDR3 DNA: TGTGCCTGGAGTGTAAAGCTGTTCAATGAGCAGTTCTTC; CDR3 protein: CAWSVKLFNEQFF
D gene: TRBD1; V gene: TRBV6-1; clone size: few; J gene: TRBJ1-4; CDR3 DNA: TGTGCCAGCAGTGAAGGACAGGGGTCAACTAATGAAAAACTGTTTTTT; CDR3 protein: CASSEGQGSTNEKLFF
D gene: TRBD1; V gene: TRBV6-4; clone size: once; J gene: TRBJ1-2; CDR3 DNA: TGTGCCAGCAGTGACACCACGGGACAGGGGAGAGCTAACTATGGCTACACCTTC; CDR3 protein: CASSDTTGQGRANYGYTF
D gene: .; V gene: TRBV5-4; clone size: .; J gene: TRBJ2-7; CDR3 DNA: TGTGCCAGCAGCTTTCACTCCGCCGAGCAGTACTTC; CDR3 protein: CASSFHSAEQYF
D gene: .; V gene: TRBV5-1; clone size: few; J gene: TRBJ1-2; CDR3 DNA: TGCGCCAGCAGCTTCCAGGAAGACTATGGCTACACCTTC; CDR3 protein: CASSFQEDYGYTF
D gene: TRBD1; V gene: TRBV4-2; clone size: few; J gene: TRBJ2-4; CDR3 DNA: TGTGCCAGCAGCCAAGAAAGGACAGGGACTCACAAAAACATTCAGTACTTC; CDR3 protein: CASSQERTGTHKNIQYF
D gene: .; V gene: TRBV4-3; clone size: .; J gene: TRBJ1-1; CDR3 DNA: TGCGCCAGCAGCCAAGACCCCGGAGGGGAGAACACTGAAGCTTTCTTT; CDR3 protein: CASSQDPGGENTEAFF